This record covers a single T cell receptor beta chain. The antigen is unknown. The data are from a study of cytomegalovirus exposure and HLA in healthy donors. General study results and limits: Immune exposure data for these donors was limited to CMV serostatus. Among the most significant clusters, several appeared linked to common viral pathogens in a later analysis.

The PCR had 60 Vbeta and 13 Jbeta primers. Assay used: immunoSEQ multiplex PCR; TCRdb lists only in-frame clones, some missing. The table shows some 190,000 clones, with 74% occurring only once. The CDR3 is 13 amino acids. Germline V gives CDR1 MNHEY, CDR2 SMNVEV (reference sequence). V was trimmed by 4 bases and J by 4 bases, leaving 8 bases between them. This clonotype originated in a woman aged 25-40 years in good health and CMV-seropositive. Sequencing was carried out using PBMCs. The chain is built from TRBV27 and TRBJ1-3; D call uncertain. The CDR3 coding sequence is TGTGCCAGCAGTTCCTCGTCCGGAAACACCATATATTTT. This translates into CASSSSSGNTIYF.